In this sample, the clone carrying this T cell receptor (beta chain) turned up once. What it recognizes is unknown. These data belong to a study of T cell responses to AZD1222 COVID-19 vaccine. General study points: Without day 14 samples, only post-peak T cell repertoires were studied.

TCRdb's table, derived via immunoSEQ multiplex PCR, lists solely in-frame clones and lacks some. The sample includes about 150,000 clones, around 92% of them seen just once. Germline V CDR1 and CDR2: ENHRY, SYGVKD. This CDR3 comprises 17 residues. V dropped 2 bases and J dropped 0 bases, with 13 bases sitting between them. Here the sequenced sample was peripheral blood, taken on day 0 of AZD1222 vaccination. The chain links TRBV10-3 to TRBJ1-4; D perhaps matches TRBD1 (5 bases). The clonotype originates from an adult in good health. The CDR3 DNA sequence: TGTGCCATCAGTGAGGAGGGGCAGTCGGCAACTAATGAAAAACTGTTTTTT. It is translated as CAISEEGQSATNEKLFF.